Each of the 3 T cell receptor beta chains below was sequenced from the same sample in a study of radiotherapy plus CTLA-4 blockade in lung cancer. Some clones are missing from TCRdb's copy, which holds only in-frame ones; the method was immunoSEQ multiplex PCR. The sample consists of about 66,000 clones, roughly four fifths of them appearing once. The sample here was peripheral blood, taken from a patient treated with radiotherapy plus ipilimumab. The receptors derive from a human donor with non-small cell lung cancer who had a partial response to radiotherapy plus ipilimumab.

The J gene is TRBJ2-5, the V gene TRBV29-1; D gene unclear. CDR1 SQVTM and CDR2 ANQGSEA come from the germline V gene. The CDR3 length is 12 residues. V was trimmed by 2 bases and J by 7 bases, leaving 11 bases between them. The CDR3 loop is CSVERVSATQYF. CDR3 bases: TGCAGCGTTGAACGGGTTTCCGCGACCCAGTACTTC.

The DNA of the CDR3 is TGTGCCAGCGACGGGTTGGCTGGCTACACCTTC. The encoded protein is CASDGLAGYTF. This chain links TRBV28 with TRBJ1-2, with D hard to call. CDR1 is MDHEN and CDR2 is SYDVKM in the germline V gene. The ends were cut back, 8 bases at V and 7 bases at J, with 11 bases in the middle. There are 11 residues in the CDR3.

This clone showed up just a few times. The V and J genes are TRBV10-3 and TRBJ1-1, with TRBD1 as a possible D gene (5 bases). V was pared by 10 bases and J by 1 base, with 16 bases between. CDR1 is ENHRY and CDR2 is SYGVKD in the germline V gene. The CDR3 is 14 residues long. CDR3 nucleotide sequence: TGTGCCACCCTAAGACAGCCGGAGAACACTGAAGCTTTCTTT. Residues: CATLRQPENTEAFF.